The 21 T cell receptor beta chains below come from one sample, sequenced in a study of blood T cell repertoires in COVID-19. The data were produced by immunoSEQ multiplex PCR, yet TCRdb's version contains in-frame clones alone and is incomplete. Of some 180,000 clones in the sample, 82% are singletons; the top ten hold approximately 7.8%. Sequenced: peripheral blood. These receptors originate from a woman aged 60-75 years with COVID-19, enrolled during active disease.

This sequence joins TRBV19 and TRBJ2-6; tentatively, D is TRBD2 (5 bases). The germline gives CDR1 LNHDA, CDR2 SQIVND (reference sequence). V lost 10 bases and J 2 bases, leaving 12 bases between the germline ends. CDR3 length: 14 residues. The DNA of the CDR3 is TGTGCCACCGGAGGTGGCGCTGGGGCCAACGTCCTGACTTTC. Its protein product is CATGGGAGANVLTF.

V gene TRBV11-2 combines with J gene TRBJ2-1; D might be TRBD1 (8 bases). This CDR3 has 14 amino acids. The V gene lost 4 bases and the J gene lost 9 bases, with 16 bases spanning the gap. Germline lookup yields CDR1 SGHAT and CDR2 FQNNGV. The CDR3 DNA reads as TGTGCCAGCAGCTCCTACAGGGGGGGGAGTGAGCAGTTCTTC. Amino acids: CASSSYRGGSEQFF.

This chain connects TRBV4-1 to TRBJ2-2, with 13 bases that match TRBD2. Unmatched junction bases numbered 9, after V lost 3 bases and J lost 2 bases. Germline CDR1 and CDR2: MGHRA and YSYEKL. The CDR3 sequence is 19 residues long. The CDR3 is CASSHPGLAGRPNTGELFF. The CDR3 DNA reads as TGCGCCAGCAGCCACCCGGGACTAGCGGGGCGTCCTAACACCGGGGAGCTGTTTTTT.

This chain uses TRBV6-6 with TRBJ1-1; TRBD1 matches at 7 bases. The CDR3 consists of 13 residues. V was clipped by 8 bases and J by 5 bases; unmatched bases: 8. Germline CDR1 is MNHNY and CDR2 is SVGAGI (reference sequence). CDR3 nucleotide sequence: TGTGCCAGCGGTGCAGGGGGGTTTACTGAAGCTTTCTTT. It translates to CASGAGGFTEAFF.

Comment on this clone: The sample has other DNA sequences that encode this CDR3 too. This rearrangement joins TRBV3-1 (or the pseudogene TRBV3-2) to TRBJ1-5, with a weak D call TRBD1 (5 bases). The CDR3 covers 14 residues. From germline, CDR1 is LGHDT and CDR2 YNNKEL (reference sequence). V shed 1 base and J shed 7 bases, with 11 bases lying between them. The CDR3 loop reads CASSQGQGGQPQHF. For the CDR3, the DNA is TGTGCCAGCAGCCAAGGGCAGGGCGGACAGCCCCAGCATTTT.

CDR3 protein: CASSLVAAGGGELFF. CDR3 coding DNA: TGTGCCAGCAGCTTGGTGGCAGCCGGCGGCGGGGAGCTGTTTTTT. J is TRBJ2-2 and V is TRBV5-4; D call uncertain. The CDR3 spans 15 residues. The V gene lost 0 bases and the J gene lost 7 bases, with 13 bases spanning the gap. CDR1 and CDR2 (germline): SGHNT, YYREEE (reference sequence). Looking up the rest from reference TRBV5-4 and TRBJ2-2 gives the full variable domain: ETGVTQSPTHLIKTRGQQVTLRCSSQSGHNTVSWYQQALGQGPQFIFQYYREEENGRGNFPPRFSGLQFPNYSSELNVNALELDDSALYLCASSLVAAGGGELFFGEGSRLTVL.

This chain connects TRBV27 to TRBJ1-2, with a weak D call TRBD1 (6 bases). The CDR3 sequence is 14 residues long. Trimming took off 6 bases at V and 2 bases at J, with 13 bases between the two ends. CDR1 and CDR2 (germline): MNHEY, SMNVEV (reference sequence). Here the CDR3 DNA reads TGTGCCAGCAGCCTAAAGGGGGGGAACTATGGCTACACCTTC. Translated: CASSLKGGNYGYTF.

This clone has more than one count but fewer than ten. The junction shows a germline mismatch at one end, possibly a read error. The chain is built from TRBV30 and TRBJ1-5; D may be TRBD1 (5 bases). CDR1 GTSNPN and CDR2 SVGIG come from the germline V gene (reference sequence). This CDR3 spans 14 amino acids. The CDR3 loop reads CAWSVRGENLPQHF. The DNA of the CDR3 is TGTGCCTGGAGTGTACGGGGGGAAAATCTGCCCCAGCATTTT.

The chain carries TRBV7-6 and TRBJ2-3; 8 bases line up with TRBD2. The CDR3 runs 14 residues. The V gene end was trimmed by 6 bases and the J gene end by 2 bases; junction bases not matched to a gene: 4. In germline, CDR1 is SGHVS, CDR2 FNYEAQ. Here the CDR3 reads CASSPSGLTDTQYF. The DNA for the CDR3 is TGTGCCAGCAGTCCTAGCGGGCTCACAGATACGCAGTATTTT.

The CDR3 nucleotides read TGTGCCAGCAGATTTTCCAGGGCATTCAACACTGAAGCTTTCTTT. Amino acid sequence: CASRFSRAFNTEAFF. This chain connects TRBV28 to TRBJ1-1, with D tentatively TRBD1 (5 bases). Per germline, CDR1 MDHEN and CDR2 SYDVKM. The CDR3 is 15 amino acids. Trimming took 6 bases from V and 2 from J, leaving 16 bases between them.

This CDR3 is CASTQEGQGAFSGANVLTF. The CDR3 nucleotides read TGCGCCAGCACCCAGGAGGGGCAGGGGGCGTTCTCTGGGGCCAACGTCCTGACTTTC. The chain joins TRBV4-1 to TRBJ2-6; 8 bases are a match to TRBD1. Germline assignment: CDR1 MGHRA and CDR2 YSYEKL. After removal of 7 bases from V and 0 bases from J, the junction contained 14 bases not matched to a gene. The CDR3 contains 19 residues.

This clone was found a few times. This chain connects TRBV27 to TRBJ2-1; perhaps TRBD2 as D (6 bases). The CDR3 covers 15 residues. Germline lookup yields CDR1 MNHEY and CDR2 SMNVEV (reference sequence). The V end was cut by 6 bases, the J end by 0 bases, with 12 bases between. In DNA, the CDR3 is TGTGCCAGCAGCACGGGGGATATCTCCTACAATGAGCAGTTCTTC. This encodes CASSTGDISYNEQFF.

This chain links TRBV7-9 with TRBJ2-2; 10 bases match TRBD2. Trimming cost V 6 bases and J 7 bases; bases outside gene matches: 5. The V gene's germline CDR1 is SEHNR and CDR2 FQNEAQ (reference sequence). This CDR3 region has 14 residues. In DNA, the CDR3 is TGTGCCAGCAGATCCTGGACTAGCGGCGGGGAGCTGTTTTTT. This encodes CASRSWTSGGELFF.

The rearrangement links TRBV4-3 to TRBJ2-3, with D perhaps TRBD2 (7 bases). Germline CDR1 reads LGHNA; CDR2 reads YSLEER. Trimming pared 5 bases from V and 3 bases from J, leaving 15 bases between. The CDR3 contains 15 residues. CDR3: CASSEGGRGTDTQYF. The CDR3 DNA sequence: TGCGCCAGCAGCGAGGGGGGGAGGGGTACAGATACGCAGTATTTT.

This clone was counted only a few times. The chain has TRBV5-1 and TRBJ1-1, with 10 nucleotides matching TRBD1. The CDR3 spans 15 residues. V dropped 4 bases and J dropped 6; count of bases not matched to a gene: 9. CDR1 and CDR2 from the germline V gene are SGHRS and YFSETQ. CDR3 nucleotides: TGCGCCAGCAGCGACCGACAGGGGGCGACAGCTGAAGCTTTCTTT. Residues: CASSDRQGATAEAFF. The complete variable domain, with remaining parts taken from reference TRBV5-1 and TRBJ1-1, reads KAGVTQTPRYLIKTRGQQVTLSCSPISGHRSVSWYQQTPGQGLQFLFEYFSETQRNKGNFPGRFSGRQFSNSRSEMNVSTLELGDSALYLCASSDRQGATAEAFFGQGTRLTVV.

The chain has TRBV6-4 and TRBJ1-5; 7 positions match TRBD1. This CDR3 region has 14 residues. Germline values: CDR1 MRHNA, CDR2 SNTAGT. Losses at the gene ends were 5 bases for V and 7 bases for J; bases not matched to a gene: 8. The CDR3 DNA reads TGTGCCAGCAGTAAGGTACAGGGGTCGCAGCCCCAGCATTTT. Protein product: CASSKVQGSQPQHF.

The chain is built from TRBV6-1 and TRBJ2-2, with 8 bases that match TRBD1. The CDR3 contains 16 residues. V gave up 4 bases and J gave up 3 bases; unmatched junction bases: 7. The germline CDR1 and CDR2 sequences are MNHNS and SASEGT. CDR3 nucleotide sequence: TGTGCCAGCAGTGCCTATGGACAGGGTTACACCGGGGAGCTGTTTTTT. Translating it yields CASSAYGQGYTGELFF.

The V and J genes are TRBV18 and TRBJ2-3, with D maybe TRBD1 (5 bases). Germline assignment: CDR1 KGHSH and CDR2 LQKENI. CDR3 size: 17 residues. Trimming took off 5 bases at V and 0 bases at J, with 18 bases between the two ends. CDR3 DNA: TGTGCCAGCTCATACAGGTCCGGTGATCCCAGCACAGATACGCAGTATTTT. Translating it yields CASSYRSGDPSTDTQYF.

The CDR3 DNA follows: TGTGCCAGCAGACGACTAGCGGGGGGGAGCACAGATACGCAGTATTTT. It translates to CASRRLAGGSTDTQYF. The rearrangement joins TRBV2 to TRBJ2-3, with 14 nucleotides matching TRBD2. From germline, CDR1 is SNHLY and CDR2 FYNNEI. CDR3 length: 16 amino acids. The V segment lost 6 bases and the J segment 0 bases; nucleotides outside the gene matches: 2.

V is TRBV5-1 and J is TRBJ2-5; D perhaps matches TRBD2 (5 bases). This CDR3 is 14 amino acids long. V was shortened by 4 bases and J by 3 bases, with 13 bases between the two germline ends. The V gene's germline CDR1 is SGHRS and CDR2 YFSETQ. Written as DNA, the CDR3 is TGCGCCAGCAGCACCCCGGGATCCGAAGAGACCCAGTACTTC. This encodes CASSTPGSEETQYF. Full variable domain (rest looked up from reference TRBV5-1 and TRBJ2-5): KAGVTQTPRYLIKTRGQQVTLSCSPISGHRSVSWYQQTPGQGLQFLFEYFSETQRNKGNFPGRFSGRQFSNSRSEMNVSTLELGDSALYLCASSTPGSEETQYFGPGTRLLVL.

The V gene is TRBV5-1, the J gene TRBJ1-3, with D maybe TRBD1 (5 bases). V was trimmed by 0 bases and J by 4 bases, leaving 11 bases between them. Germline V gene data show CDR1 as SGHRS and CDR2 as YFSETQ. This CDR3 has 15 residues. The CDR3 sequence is CASSLGGAYGNTIYF. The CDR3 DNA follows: TGCGCCAGCAGCTTGGGGGGCGCATACGGAAACACCATATATTTT.